The 13 T cell receptor beta chains given below trace back to one sample, sequenced in a study of blood T cell repertoires in COVID-19. Produced via immunoSEQ multiplex PCR; TCRdb's table is partial and in-frame only. The profile shows roughly 300,000 clones, about 80% of them singletons. Sequencing was carried out using peripheral blood. Receptors originate from a woman between 45 and 65 years old who had recovered from COVID-19.

The chain is built from TRBV29-1 and TRBJ2-3; perhaps TRBD1 as D (5 bases). The CDR3 runs 14 residues. V was cut by 6 bases and J by 0 bases, with 13 bases left in between. CDR1 and CDR2 from the germline V gene are SQVTM and ANQGSEA. The CDR3 region has the DNA TGCAGCGTAATACAGGTTTCTAGCACAGATACGCAGTATTTT. Translation gives CSVIQVSSTDTQYF.

The chain employs TRBV7-8 and TRBJ1-2; the D gene is possibly TRBD1 (6 bases). V was cut by 5 bases and J by 8 bases, with 21 bases left in between. This CDR3 region has 15 residues. The germline V gene has CDR1 SGHVS and CDR2 FQNEAQ. CDR3: CASSPIRGGAVGYTF. As DNA, the CDR3 is TGTGCCAGCAGCCCCATCAGGGGAGGGGCAGTCGGCTACACCTTC.

The chain combines TRBV24-1 with TRBJ2-3; D uncertain. The CDR3 has 14 amino acids. V was clipped by 1 base and J by 8 bases, with 12 bases between them. From germline, CDR1 is KGHDR and CDR2 SFDVKD. CDR3 residues: CATSDFGQWSTQYF. The CDR3 DNA sequence: TGTGCCACCAGTGATTTCGGCCAGTGGAGTACGCAGTATTTT.

The gene calls are TRBV5-4 and TRBJ1-2; the match to TRBD1 covers 10 bases. In germline, CDR1 is SGHNT, CDR2 YYREEE (reference sequence). V lost 0 bases, J lost 2 bases, and 1 base stayed unmatched. There are 15 residues in the CDR3. The CDR3 nucleotides read TGTGCCAGCAGCTTGGAGACAGGGGGCAACTATGGCTACACCTTC. It encodes CASSLETGGNYGYTF.

This clone was found once. The chain carries TRBV7-2 and TRBJ2-1; TRBD2 might be the D (6 bases). The germline V gene encodes CDR1 SGHTA and CDR2 FQGNSA. The CDR3 loop spans 15 amino acids. V was clipped by 4 bases and J by 0 bases, with 10 bases between them. The CDR3 DNA sequence: TGTGCCAGCAGCTCCCGGGGGAGCTCCTACAATGAGCAGTTCTTC. Protein: CASSSRGSSYNEQFF.

This chain links TRBV28 with TRBJ1-2; D gene unclear. CDR3 length: 11 residues. Germline CDR1 reads MDHEN; CDR2 reads SYDVKM. Trimming removed 6 bases at V and 8 bases at J, with 10 bases between. The CDR3 DNA is TGTGCCAGCAGCTCGAACTGGGGCTACACCTTC. This translates into CASSSNWGYTF.

The chain couples TRBV19 to TRBJ1-5; 8 bases are a match to TRBD1. The CDR3 runs to 13 residues. The ends lost 5 bases at V and 7 bases at J; junction bases unmatched: 4. Germline CDR1 and CDR2: LNHDA and SQIVND (reference sequence). The CDR3 region has the DNA TGTGCCAGTAGTCTGACAGGGGCCCAGCCCCAGCATTTT. Translation: CASSLTGAQPQHF.

This clone was seen more than once but under ten times. The V gene is TRBV4-2, the J gene TRBJ1-5; D might be TRBD1 (5 bases). V lost 1 base and J lost 1, with 14 bases in between. The germline gives CDR1 LGHNA, CDR2 YNFKEQ. The CDR3 extends over 17 amino acids. DNA for the CDR3: TGTGCCAGCAGCCAAGGGACGCAGGGTGGGAGCAATCAGCCCCAGCATTTT. This encodes CASSQGTQGGSNQPQHF.

This clone was seen once. The chain employs TRBV11-2 and TRBJ2-3; 14 bases agree with TRBD2. Germline CDR1 SGHAT, CDR2 FQNNGV. The junction had 5 bases not matched to a gene; V was cut back by 7 bases and J by 2 bases. CDR3 length: 16 residues. The CDR3, as DNA: TGTGCCAGCACCCGGACTAGCGGGGGGTACACAGATACGCAGTATTTT. The encoded protein is CASTRTSGGYTDTQYF. Based on the CDR3 plus reference TRBV11-2 and TRBJ2-3, the full variable domain is EAGVAQSPRYKIIEKRQSVAFWCNPISGHATLYWYQQILGQGPKLLIQFQNNGVVDDSQLPKDRFSAERLKGVDSTLKIQPAKLEDSAVYLCASTRTSGGYTDTQYFGPGTRLTVL.

This chain connects TRBV2 to TRBJ2-2; 7 bases line up with TRBD2. There are 14 residues in the CDR3. Losses at the gene ends were 2 bases for V and 6 bases for J; bases not matched to a gene: 3. Germline CDR1 SNHLY, CDR2 FYNNEI. CDR3 sequence: CASSEMGGSGELFF. CDR3 sequence (DNA): TGTGCCAGCAGTGAAATGGGAGGGTCCGGGGAGCTGTTTTTT.

The chain has TRBV21-1 and TRBJ2-7; whether TRBD2, the table's D call, matches the DNA was not checked. TRBV21-1 represents a pseudogene. The CDR3 loop spans 17 amino acids. The CDR3 spells CASSKAEARPQLYEQYF. The CDR3 nucleotides are TGTGCCAGCAGCAAAGCCGAGGCGCGTCCCCAACTTTACGAGCAGTACTTC.

The chain uses TRBV3-1 (or the pseudogene TRBV3-2) and TRBJ2-3; D unclear. The germline V and J ends were trimmed by 4 bases and 3 bases, with 8 bases remaining between them. The germline V gene has CDR1 LGHDT and CDR2 YNNKEL (reference sequence). The CDR3 contains 13 residues. This CDR3 is CASSPVTTDTQYF. In nucleotides, the CDR3 is TGTGCCAGCAGCCCCGTCACTACAGATACGCAGTATTTT.

The table lists this clone with a count of one. The chain couples TRBV7-3 to TRBJ2-7; 13 positions agree with TRBD2. Looked up from germline, CDR1 is SGHTA and CDR2 is FQGTGA. With 5 bases clipped from V and 6 bases from J, the junction kept 7 bases outside the gene matches. The CDR3 consists of 15 residues. CDR3 in DNA: TGTGCCAGCAGCCCACTAGCGGGGGGGCCGGGCGAGCAGTACTTC. It specifies CASSPLAGGPGEQYF.